The 26 T cell receptor beta chains in this list originate from one sample, sequenced in a study of identical twins. Using its own MiXCR run on the 5' RACE reads, TCRdb lists one record per CDR3 protein. The sample records about 890,000 distinct CDR3 sequences, around 12% being singletons. This sample also appeared in a second study, on yellow fever vaccine responses in identical twins.

The sample comprised PBMCs. These TCRs come from a woman aged 18-29 years in good health.

This clonotype was found many times. This rearrangement joins TRBV4-1 to TRBJ1-4, with D unresolved. Germline CDR1 MGHRA, CDR2 YSYEKL. The CDR3 runs to 15 residues. V was pared by 7 bases and J by 2 bases, with 14 bases between. The CDR3 DNA is TGCGCCAGCACAACACCAGGTGCCACTAATGAAAAACTGTTTTTT. It encodes CASTTPGATNEKLFF.

The chain carries TRBV2 and TRBJ2-1; D possibly corresponds to TRBD2 (5 bases). Germline CDR1 is SNHLY and CDR2 is FYNNEI. V lost 3 bases and J 7 bases, leaving 16 bases between the germline ends. The length of the CDR3 is 15 residues. The chain's CDR3 is CASSDFPGTTNEQFF. CDR3 coding DNA: TGTGCCAGCAGTGATTTTCCGGGAACCACTAATGAGCAGTTCTTC.

This chain links TRBV18 with TRBJ2-4, with TRBD1 matching 8 bases. CDR1 and CDR2 from the germline V gene are KGHSH and LQKENI. V lost 2 bases, J lost 12 bases, and 6 bases stayed unmatched. The CDR3 extends over 13 amino acids. As DNA, the CDR3 is TGTGCCAGCTCACCAGACAGGGGAAGCACTCAGTACTTC. Translating gives CASSPDRGSTQYF. Full variable domain (missing parts from reference TRBV18 and TRBJ2-4): NAGVMQNPRHLVRRRGQEARLRCSPMKGHSHVYWYRQLPEEGLKFMVYLQKENIIDESGMPKERFSAEFPKEGPSILRIQQVVRGDSAAYFCASSPDRGSTQYFGAGTRLSVL.

In this sample, this clonotype turned up a few times. The chain links TRBV20-1 to TRBJ2-3; 10 positions agree with TRBD2. This CDR3 has 16 residues. The germline gives CDR1 DFQATT, CDR2 SNEGSKA (reference sequence). V gave up 3 bases and J gave up 3 bases; unmatched junction bases: 9. The CDR3 sequence is CSASHSAGGSTDTQYF. The CDR3 DNA sequence: TGCAGTGCTAGTCACTCAGCGGGGGGGTCGACAGATACGCAGTATTTT.

This clonotype came up a few times. The gene calls are TRBV6-1 and TRBJ2-2, with D perhaps matching TRBD1 (5 bases). The V end was cut by 7 bases, the J end by 3 bases, with 12 bases between. The CDR3 covers 14 residues. The V gene's germline CDR1 is MNHNS and CDR2 SASEGT. CDR3 DNA: TGTGCCAGCACTGGACAAGGTGACACCGGGGAGCTGTTTTTT. Its translation: CASTGQGDTGELFF.

The J gene is TRBJ1-2, the V gene TRBV20-1; D might be TRBD1 (5 bases). Germline V lookup: CDR1 DFQATT, CDR2 SNEGSKA (reference sequence). V dropped 3 bases and J dropped 10 bases, with 21 bases sitting between them. This CDR3 has 14 amino acids. This CDR3 is CSARGDRYLDVYTF. CDR3 DNA sequence: TGCAGTGCTAGGGGGGACCGATATTTAGATGTCTACACCTTC.

The chain is built from TRBV6-5 and TRBJ2-5, with 9 bases fitting TRBD2. Germline loops: CDR1 MNHEY, CDR2 SVGAGI. V shed 0 bases, J shed 11 bases, and the junction held 7 bases outside the gene matches. CDR3 length: 14 residues. CDR3 region: CASSYSGAGGPQYF. CDR3 in DNA: TGTGCCAGCAGTTACTCGGGTGCGGGAGGGCCTCAGTACTTC.

This clonotype was observed a few times. The rearrangement joins TRBV10-3 to TRBJ2-3; 10 positions agree with TRBD1. V lost 8 bases to trimming and J lost 9 bases; unmatched junction nucleotides: 5. Germline lookup yields CDR1 ENHRY and CDR2 SYGVKD. The CDR3 consists of 12 residues. Written as DNA, the CDR3 is TGTGCCATCCGGGACAGGGGTTTCACGCAGTATTTT. Its protein product is CAIRDRGFTQYF.

The rearrangement links TRBV5-6 to TRBJ2-7; D might be TRBD2 (6 bases). The CDR3 covers 15 residues. Between the trimmed V and J ends, which lost 0 bases and 5 bases, there was a span of 15 bases. Germline V gives CDR1 SGHDT, CDR2 YYEEEE. The CDR3 reads CASSLARGTTHEQYF. The CDR3 coding sequence is TGTGCCAGCAGCTTGGCCCGCGGGACGACCCACGAGCAGTACTTC.

This clonotype occurred a few times. The rearrangement joins TRBV20-1 to TRBJ2-4; D might be TRBD1 or TRBD2, each matching 5 bases. The CDR3 contains 15 residues. Germline CDR1 DFQATT, CDR2 SNEGSKA (reference sequence). V was pared by 4 bases and J by 7 bases, with 20 bases between. CDR3 region: CSATFSEGSRNIQYF. CDR3 nucleotide sequence: TGCAGTGCTACATTCTCCGAGGGGTCACGGAACATTCAGTACTTC.

In its sample, this clonotype was seen a few times. The CDR3 sequence: CASSLAGSEGEKLFF. The CDR3, as DNA: TGTGCCAGCAGCTTAGCTGGATCAGAAGGTGAAAAACTGTTTTTT. The chain couples TRBV7-9 to TRBJ1-4; D gene ambiguous. Trimming left V 0 bases short and J 7 bases short, with 12 bases between. In germline, CDR1 is SEHNR, CDR2 FQNEAQ (reference sequence). This CDR3 has 15 residues.

The chain recombines TRBV28 with TRBJ1-1; 9 bases are a match to TRBD1. The germline V gene encodes CDR1 MDHEN and CDR2 SYDVKM. The CDR3 runs to 17 residues. V lost 4 bases to trimming and J lost 2 bases; unmatched junction nucleotides: 11. The CDR3 DNA follows: TGTGCCAGCAGTTCTATAGTTACAGGGGGCCTAAACACTGAAGCTTTCTTT. It translates to CASSSIVTGGLNTEAFF.

The table lists this clonotype with a few counts. V usage is TRBV6-5 and J usage is TRBJ1-6; D remains unclear. This CDR3 region has 14 residues. V was trimmed by 2 bases and J by 5 bases, leaving 7 bases between them. The germline V gene encodes CDR1 MNHEY and CDR2 SVGAGI. Here the CDR3 reads CASSYRKDNSPLHF. The CDR3 coding sequence is TGTGCCAGCAGTTACCGTAAGGATAATTCACCCCTCCACTTT.

This clonotype was found many times. This chain uses TRBV4-1 with TRBJ2-2; 8 bases align to TRBD1. The CDR3 extends over 16 amino acids. Germline CDR1 is MGHRA and CDR2 is YSYEKL. The V segment lost 1 base and the J segment 0 bases; nucleotides outside the gene matches: 1. The CDR3 loop is CASSQVTGANTGELFF. CDR3 coding DNA: TGCGCCAGCAGCCAAGTGACAGGGGCGAACACCGGGGAGCTGTTTTTT.

This clonotype has more than one count but fewer than ten. This chain connects TRBV12-3 or TRBV12-4 to TRBJ2-3; 10 bases fit TRBD2. CDR3 length: 12 amino acids. V trimming: 6 bases; J trimming: 11 bases; junction bases outside the gene matches: 5. CDR3: CASSYTSGEQYF. CDR3 nucleotide sequence: TGTGCCAGCAGCTACACTAGCGGGGAGCAGTATTTT.

The sample holds a few counts of this clonotype. The rearrangement uses TRBV6-1 and TRBJ2-1; D is possibly TRBD2 (5 bases). CDR1 is MNHNS, CDR2 SASEGT, per germline. The V end was cut by 4 bases, the J end by 6 bases, with 7 bases between. The CDR3 loop spans 12 amino acids. CDR3 DNA: TGTGCCAGCAGTGGGGAGTTCAATGAGCAGTTCTTC. Its translation is CASSGEFNEQFF.

The chain joins TRBV14 to TRBJ1-1; D might be TRBD1 (5 bases). Germline V CDR1 and CDR2: SGHDN, FVKESK. This CDR3 contains 16 residues. The V end lost 0 bases, the J end lost 4 bases, and 15 bases lay between the germline ends. The DNA of the CDR3 is TGTGCCAGCAGCCAAGATAAAGGGGTGGAGACCACTGAAGCTTTCTTT. Protein sequence: CASSQDKGVETTEAFF.

The gene calls are TRBV19 and TRBJ2-7, with no clear D. The germline V gene has CDR1 LNHDA and CDR2 SQIVND (reference sequence). V lost 5 bases, J lost 1 base, and 9 bases lay in between. CDR3 length: 13 amino acids. The CDR3 is CASSVTESYEQYF. The CDR3, as DNA: TGTGCCAGTAGTGTTACAGAATCCTACGAGCAGTACTTC.

This chain joins TRBV6-6 and TRBJ2-7, with 8 bases fitting TRBD1. CDR3 length equals 13 residues. Losses at the gene ends were 2 bases for V and 5 bases for J; bases not matched to a gene: 2. The V gene's germline CDR1 is MNHNY and CDR2 SVGAGI (reference sequence). The CDR3 DNA reads as TGTGCCAGCAGTTACCTGGACAGGGACGAGCAGTACGTC. It specifies CASSYLDRDEQYV.

This clonotype was seen only a few times. The V call is TRBV7-2, the J call TRBJ2-1; D gene ambiguous. V dropped 5 bases and J dropped 3 bases, with 11 bases sitting between them. Per germline, CDR1 SGHTA and CDR2 FQGNSA. This CDR3 has 14 amino acids. The CDR3 nucleotides read TGTGCCAGCAGCCTCGCAACCTACTACAATGAGCAGTTCTTC. This gives the protein CASSLATYYNEQFF.

This clonotype was detected a few times. The chain has TRBV5-1 and TRBJ1-1; tentative D call: TRBD1 (5 bases). CDR1 SGHRS and CDR2 YFSETQ come from the germline V gene. This CDR3 region has 16 residues. V lost 2 bases, J lost 1 base, and 15 bases lay in between. The CDR3 DNA sequence: TGCGCCAGCAGCTTAATTAGCGGGACGGGGAACACTGAAGCTTTCTTT. Protein: CASSLISGTGNTEAFF.

This clonotype has only a few counts. The genes are TRBV6-9 and TRBJ2-7; D gene ambiguous. Germline values: CDR1 MNHGY, CDR2 SVAAGI. This CDR3 is built from 11 residues. V dropped 3 bases and J dropped 5 bases, with 5 bases sitting between them. The CDR3 bases are TGTGCCAGCAGTTACAAGGACGAGCAGTACTTC. Residues: CASSYKDEQYF.

The chain combines TRBV16 with TRBJ1-1, with 7 bases that match TRBD1. The CDR3 spans 13 residues. CDR1 KGHSY and CDR2 FQNENV come from the germline V gene. V shed 4 bases, J shed 7 bases, and the junction held 6 bases outside the gene matches. Here the CDR3 reads CASSPIRQGEAFF. The CDR3, as DNA: TGTGCCAGCAGCCCGATACGACAGGGTGAAGCTTTCTTT.

This clonotype was counted many times. The CDR3 coding sequence is TGTGCCATCAGTGAAGGACCTTGGGGGGAGACCCAGTACTTC. Translation gives CAISEGPWGETQYF. This chain uses TRBV10-3 with TRBJ2-5; the D gene could be TRBD1 or TRBD2 (5 bases each). Germline V CDR1 and CDR2: ENHRY, SYGVKD. V was cut by 3 bases and J by 5 bases, with 13 bases left in between. The CDR3 loop spans 14 amino acids.

This clonotype was recorded a few times. This sequence joins TRBV20-1 and TRBJ2-1; TRBD2 agrees at 9 bases. With V trimmed by 0 bases and J by 5 bases, 8 bases remained unmatched. Germline V gives CDR1 DFQATT, CDR2 SNEGSKA (reference sequence). CDR3 length: 16 amino acids. The CDR3 sequence is CSARDPLTSGHNEQFF. The CDR3, as DNA: TGCAGTGCTAGAGATCCCTTGACTAGCGGCCACAATGAGCAGTTCTTC.

In this sample, this clonotype turned up many times. This sequence joins TRBV12-3 or TRBV12-4 and TRBJ2-2, with D possibly matching TRBD1 (5 bases). CDR3 size: 14 residues. The V and J ends lost 5 bases and 2 bases respectively, with 9 bases between them. CDR3 sequence: CASSKQENTGELFF. Written as DNA, the CDR3 is TGTGCCAGCAGTAAACAGGAAAACACCGGGGAGCTGTTTTTT.